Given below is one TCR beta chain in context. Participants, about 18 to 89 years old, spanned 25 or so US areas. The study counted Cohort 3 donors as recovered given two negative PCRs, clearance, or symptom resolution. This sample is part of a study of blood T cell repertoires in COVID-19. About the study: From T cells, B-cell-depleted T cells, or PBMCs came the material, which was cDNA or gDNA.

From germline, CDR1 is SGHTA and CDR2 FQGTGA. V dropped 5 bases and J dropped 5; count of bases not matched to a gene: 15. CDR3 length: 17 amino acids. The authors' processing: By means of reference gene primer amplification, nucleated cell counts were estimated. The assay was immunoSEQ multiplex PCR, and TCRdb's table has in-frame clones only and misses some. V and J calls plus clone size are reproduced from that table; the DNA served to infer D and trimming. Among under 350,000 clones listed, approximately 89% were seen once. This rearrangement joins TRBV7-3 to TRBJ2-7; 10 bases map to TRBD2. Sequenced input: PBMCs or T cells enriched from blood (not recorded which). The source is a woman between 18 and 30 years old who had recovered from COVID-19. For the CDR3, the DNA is TGTGCCAGCAGCCCGCGCCCCTCTAGCGGGAGTTACCACGAGCAGTACTTC. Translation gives CASSPRPSSGSYHEQYF.